This T cell receptor (beta chain) appears in the sequencing data of a study of blood T cell repertoires in COVID-19 (TCRdb year 2020). Regarding the study in general: Collaborator samples came from the United States, Italy and Spain and covered acute and convalescent phases of COVID-19. The prospective study material was composed of cDNA or gDNA derived from T cells, B-cell-depleted T cells, or PBMCs. Deeply sampled blood TCRbeta repertoires from subjects exposed to, actively infected with, or recovered from COVID-19 were included in the dataset. A freely available public database, intended as a resource for researchers studying the immune response to SARS-CoV-2, is where the repertoires were released. The samples were drawn from two sources: the first 160 participants of the ongoing ImmuneRACE study, and 1,200 or so subjects contributed by 6 global collaborators. Nearly every sample came with metadata listing a de-identified subject ID, COVID-19 status, age in years and sex. Where available, HLA class I and class II types were taken from metadata supplied by the sample provider and were not determined by assay-based typing. The full study reports these points: How much clinical and demographic metadata was included differed by source and by participant, and the metadata was provided uncurated.

About this clone itself: The specificity of this receptor is unknown. Base qualities are missing; no much larger clone stands one base away.

TCRbeta CDR3 regions were amplified from genomic DNA using the immunoSEQ Assay, a bias-controlled multiplex PCR. As for the authors' bioinformatics: The number of nucleated cells in each sample was estimated from the amplification of reference gene primers within the assay. To quantify the absolute abundance of each unique TCRbeta CDR3 rearrangement, sequence reads were collapsed and filtered. Productive Simpson clonality was computed per sample as the square root of Simpson's diversity index over productive rearrangements. Drawn from immuneACCESS, this table holds only the in-frame rearrangements with V and J called that TCRdb kept. Clones are partly lost; checked studies trace under half to an unresolved V gene and leave the rest unexplained. The V and J calls and clone size were taken over from that table, and D and trimming were inferred from the DNA. Here the sample has fewer than 350,000 clones; approximately 89% occur a single time. The ten largest make up roughly 8% of the sample.

Another Seattle source contributed samples from volunteer blood donors who had recovered from COVID-19. Whole blood was collected in K2EDTA tubes by collaborating institutions according to the institutions' own protocols. For TCRbeta analysis, collaborators shipped samples in one of three forms: frozen whole blood, isolated PBMCs, or DNA extracted from either of those sample types. This clonotype was sampled from a woman aged 45 to 65 who had recovered from COVID-19. Input material: peripheral blood.

The CDR3 here reads CATSREVGTYNEQFF. The base sequence is TGTGCCACCAGCAGAGAGGTGGGCACCTACAATGAGCAGTTCTTC. The chain is made from TRBV15 and TRBJ2-1; the D gene identity is not certain. The germline V gene (reference sequence) provides CDR1 LNHNV and CDR2 YYDKDF. From cysteine to phenylalanine, the CDR3 is 15 amino acids long. Only the CDR3 DNA is retained, 45 bases long and in frame from the first base. The junction shows trimming of 0 bases on V and 2 bases on J, plus 8 bases between the germline ends. Reference TRBV15 and TRBJ2-1 proteins supply the regions before and after the CDR3; the full variable domain is: DAMVIQNPRYQVTQFGKPVTLSCSQTLNHNVMYWYQQKSSQAPKLLFHYYDKDFNNEADTPDNFQSRRPNTSFCFLDIRSPGLGDTAMYLCATSREVGTYNEQFFGPGTRLTVL.